This T cell receptor (beta chain) is from a study of early T cells in non-severe SARS-CoV-2 infection. Points on this clonotype: No antigen is known for it.

The TCR library protocol was used to attach unique molecular identifiers. These identifiers were attached to individual cDNA molecules. In TCRdb, the 5' RACE reads were re-called with MiXCR into one record per CDR3 protein. The table records tens of thousands of distinct CDR3 sequences, roughly a tenth of them present only once. General study results and limits: Anti-spike CD8 specificities were favored by VDJdb matching, whose results missed private and CD4 specificities.

This CDR3 is built from 14 residues. Germline-derived CDR1 and CDR2 are SQVTM and ANQGSEA. Losses at the gene ends were 5 bases for V and 2 bases for J; bases not matched to a gene: 6. The chain recombines TRBV29-1 with TRBJ2-3; 8 positions agree with TRBD1. The receptor comes from an adult who was a healthcare worker with PCR-confirmed SARS-CoV-2 infection or an uninfected control (not recorded which). Sequenced here: whole blood, sampled at baseline. The CDR3 protein is CSVPGQGHTDTQYF. In nucleotides, the CDR3 is TGCAGCGTTCCCGGACAGGGACACACAGATACGCAGTATTTT.